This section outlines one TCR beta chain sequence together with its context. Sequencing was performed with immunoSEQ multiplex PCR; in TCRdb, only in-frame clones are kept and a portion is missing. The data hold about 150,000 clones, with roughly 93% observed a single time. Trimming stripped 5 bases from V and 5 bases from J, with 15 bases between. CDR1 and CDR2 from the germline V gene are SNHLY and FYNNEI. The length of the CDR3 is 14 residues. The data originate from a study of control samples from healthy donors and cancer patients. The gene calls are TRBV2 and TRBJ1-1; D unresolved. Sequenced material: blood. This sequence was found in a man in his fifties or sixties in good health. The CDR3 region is CASSTRRGGTEAFF. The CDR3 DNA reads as TGTGCCAGCAGTACTCGGAGAGGTGGGACTGAAGCTTTCTTT. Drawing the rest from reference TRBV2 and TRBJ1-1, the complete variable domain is EPEVTQTPSHQVTQMGQEVILRCVPISNHLYFYWYRQILGQKVEFLVSFYNNEISEKSEIFDDQFSVERPDGSNFTLKIRSTKLEDSAMYFCASSTRRGGTEAFFGQGTRLTVV.